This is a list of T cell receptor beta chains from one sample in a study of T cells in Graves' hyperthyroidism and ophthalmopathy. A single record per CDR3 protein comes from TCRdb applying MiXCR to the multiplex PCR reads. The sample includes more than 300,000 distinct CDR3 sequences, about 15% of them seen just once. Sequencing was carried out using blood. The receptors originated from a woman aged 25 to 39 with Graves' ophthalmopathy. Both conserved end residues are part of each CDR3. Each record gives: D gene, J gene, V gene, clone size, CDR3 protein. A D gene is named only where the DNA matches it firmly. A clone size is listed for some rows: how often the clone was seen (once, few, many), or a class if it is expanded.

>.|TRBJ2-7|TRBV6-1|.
CASRSSGHPYEQYF
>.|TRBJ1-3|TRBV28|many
CASSHRQPSGNTIYF
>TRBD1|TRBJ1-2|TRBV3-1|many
CASSQGQGDYGYTF
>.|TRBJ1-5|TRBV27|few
CASRCGGASQPQHF
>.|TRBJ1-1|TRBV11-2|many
CASSLGPGTEAFF
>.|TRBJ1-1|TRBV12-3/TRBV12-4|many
CASNIGQGNTEAFF
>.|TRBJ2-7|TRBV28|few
CASSSKGYEQYF
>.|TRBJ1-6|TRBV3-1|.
CASRYRGGSPLHF
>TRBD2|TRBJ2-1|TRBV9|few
CASSALVAGGYRDEQFF
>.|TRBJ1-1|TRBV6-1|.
CDSSEGGLVTTEAFF
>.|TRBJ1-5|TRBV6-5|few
CASSYQVSGANQPQHF
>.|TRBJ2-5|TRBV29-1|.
CSVEVFEGETQYF
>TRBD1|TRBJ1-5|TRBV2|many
CASSDSTGRDQPQHF